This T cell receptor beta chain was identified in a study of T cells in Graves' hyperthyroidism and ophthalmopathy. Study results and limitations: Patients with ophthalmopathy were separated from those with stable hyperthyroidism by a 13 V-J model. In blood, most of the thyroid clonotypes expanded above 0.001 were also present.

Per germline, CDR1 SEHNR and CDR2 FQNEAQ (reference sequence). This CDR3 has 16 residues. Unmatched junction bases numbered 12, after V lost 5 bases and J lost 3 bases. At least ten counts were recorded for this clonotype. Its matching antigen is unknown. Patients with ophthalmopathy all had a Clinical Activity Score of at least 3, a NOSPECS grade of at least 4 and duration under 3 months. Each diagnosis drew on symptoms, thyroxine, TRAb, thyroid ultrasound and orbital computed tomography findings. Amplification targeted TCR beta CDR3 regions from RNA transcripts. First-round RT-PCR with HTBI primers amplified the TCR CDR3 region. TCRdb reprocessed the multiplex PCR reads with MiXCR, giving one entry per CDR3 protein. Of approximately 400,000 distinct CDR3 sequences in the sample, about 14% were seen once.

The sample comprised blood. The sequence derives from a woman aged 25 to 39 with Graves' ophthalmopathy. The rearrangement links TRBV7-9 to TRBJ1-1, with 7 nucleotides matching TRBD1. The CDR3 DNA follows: TGTGCCAGCAGCGATAAGGGGACAGCGAAGGACACTGAAGCTTTCTTT. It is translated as CASSDKGTAKDTEAFF.